One T cell receptor (beta chain) is described in this entry. The antigen is undetermined. This sample was taken from a study of cytomegalovirus exposure and HLA in healthy donors. For the study at large: From HLA-typed donors, an early data release held tens of millions of unique TCRs.

PCR used 60 Vbeta primers and 13 Jbeta primers. Repertoires were generated with immunoSEQ multiplex PCR, while TCRdb's copy carries only in-frame clones and drops some. The data hold roughly 100,000 clones, with approximately 72% observed a single time. General observations from the study: Later genetic work tied a missense DCLRE1C variant to beta-chain V and J trimming.

Unrecorded immune exposures were likely, despite nominal health at sampling. This TCR was recovered from a man aged 30 to 39 in good health and CMV-seronegative. Source material: PBMCs.

CDR3 nucleotides: TGTGCCAGCAGTAGCTCCGGGACTAGCGGATCCTACGAGCAGTACTTC. Translation: CASSSSGTSGSYEQYF. J is TRBJ2-7 and V is TRBV6-6; TRBD2 aligns across 11 bases. V was pared by 5 bases and J by 1 base, with 7 bases of the junction left unmatched. Per germline, CDR1 MNHNY and CDR2 SVGAGI (reference sequence). The CDR3 length is 16 residues.